This T cell receptor (beta chain) was found in a study of T-cell reconstitution after alpha-beta-depleted transplantation in children. Unique molecular identifiers were used in preparing the TCRbeta library. TCRdb processed the PCR reads anew with MiXCR; each CDR3 protein has one entry. The data hold hundreds of thousands of distinct CDR3 sequences, with over 15% observed a single time. V lost 8 bases and J lost 8; bases outside the gene matches: 12. In germline, CDR1 is MNHEY, CDR2 SVGEGT. CDR3 length equals 14 residues. This clonotype was recorded a few times. This chain joins TRBV6-2 or TRBV6-3 and TRBJ2-1; 7 bases are a match to TRBD1. The sequencing here drew on PBMCs from the stem cell graft donor, taken from the stem cell graft. This TCR was recovered from a human donor who donated a stem cell graft to a child with acute myeloid leukemia. As DNA, the CDR3 is TGTGCCAGCTCTAGACAGGGTGGGAGCGATGAGCAGTTCTTC. Protein: CASSRQGGSDEQFF.